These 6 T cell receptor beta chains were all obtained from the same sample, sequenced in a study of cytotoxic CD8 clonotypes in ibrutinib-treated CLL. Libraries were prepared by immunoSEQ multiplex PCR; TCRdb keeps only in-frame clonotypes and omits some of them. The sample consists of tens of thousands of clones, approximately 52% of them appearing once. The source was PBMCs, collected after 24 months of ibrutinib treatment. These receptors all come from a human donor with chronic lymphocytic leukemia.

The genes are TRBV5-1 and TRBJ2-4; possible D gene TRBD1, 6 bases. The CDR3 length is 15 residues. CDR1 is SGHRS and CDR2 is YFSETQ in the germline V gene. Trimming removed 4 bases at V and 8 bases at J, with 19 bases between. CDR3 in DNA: TGCGCCAGCAGCCGCGAGCCAGCACGGACAGACATTCAGTACTTC. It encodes CASSREPARTDIQYF.

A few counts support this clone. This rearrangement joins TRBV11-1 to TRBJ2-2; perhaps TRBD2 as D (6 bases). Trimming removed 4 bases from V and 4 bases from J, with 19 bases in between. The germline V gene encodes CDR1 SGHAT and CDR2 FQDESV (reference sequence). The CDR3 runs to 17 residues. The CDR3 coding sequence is TGTGCCAGCAGCTCCTCGAGAAGGAGGGGACTCACCGGGGAGCTGTTTTTT. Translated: CASSSSRRRGLTGELFF.

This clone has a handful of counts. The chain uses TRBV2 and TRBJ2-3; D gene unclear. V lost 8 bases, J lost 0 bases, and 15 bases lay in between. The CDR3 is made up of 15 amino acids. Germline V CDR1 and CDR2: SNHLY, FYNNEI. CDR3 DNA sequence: TGTGCCAGCGTTCACAGATACCCTAGCACAGATACGCAGTATTTT. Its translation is CASVHRYPSTDTQYF. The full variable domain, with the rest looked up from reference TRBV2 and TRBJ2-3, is EPEVTQTPSHQVTQMGQEVILRCVPISNHLYFYWYRQILGQKVEFLVSFYNNEISEKSEIFDDQFSVERPDGSNFTLKIRSTKLEDSAMYFCASVHRYPSTDTQYFGPGTRLTVL.

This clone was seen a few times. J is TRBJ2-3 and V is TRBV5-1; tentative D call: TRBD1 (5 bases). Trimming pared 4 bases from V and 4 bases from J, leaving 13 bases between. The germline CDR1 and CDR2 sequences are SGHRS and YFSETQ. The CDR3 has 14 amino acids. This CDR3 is CASSNKGSADTQYF. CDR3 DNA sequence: TGCGCCAGCAGCAATAAGGGGTCCGCAGATACGCAGTATTTT.

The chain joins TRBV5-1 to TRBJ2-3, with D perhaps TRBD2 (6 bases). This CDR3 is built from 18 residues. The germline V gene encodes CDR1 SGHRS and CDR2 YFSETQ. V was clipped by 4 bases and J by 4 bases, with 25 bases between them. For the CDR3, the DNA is TGCGCCAGCAGCCACGACGGGCTAGCGCCAGACTTCCCAGATACGCAGTATTTT. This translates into CASSHDGLAPDFPDTQYF.

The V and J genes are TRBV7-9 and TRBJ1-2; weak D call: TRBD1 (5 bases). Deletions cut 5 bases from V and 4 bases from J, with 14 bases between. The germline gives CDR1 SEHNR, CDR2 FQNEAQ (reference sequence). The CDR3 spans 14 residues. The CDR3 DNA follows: TGTGCCAGCAGCCTCGAGGGGAAGTCCTATGGCTACACCTTC. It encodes CASSLEGKSYGYTF. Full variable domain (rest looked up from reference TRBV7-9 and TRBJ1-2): DTGVSQNPRHKITKRGQNVTFRCDPISEHNRLYWYRQTLGQGPEFLTYFQNEAQLEKSRLLSDRFSAERPKGSFSTLEIQRTEQGDSAMYLCASSLEGKSYGYTFGSGTRLTVV.